The 3 T cell receptor beta chains below all came from one sample that was sequenced in a study of T cells in Graves' hyperthyroidism and ophthalmopathy. The CDR3 regions of TCR beta were amplified from RNA transcripts. Primed by the HTBI set, a first-round RT-PCR was run on the TCR CDR3. Each CDR3 protein is one row after TCRdb ran MiXCR on the multiplex PCR reads. The table includes about 210,000 distinct CDR3 sequences, about 15% detected once. Sequenced sample: blood. These receptors all come from a man aged 45-65 years with Graves' hyperthyroidism.

This clonotype was found many times. The chain has TRBV28 and TRBJ2-3; 15 positions agree with TRBD2. The germline gives CDR1 MDHEN, CDR2 SYDVKM. The CDR3 spans 16 residues. Unmatched junction bases numbered 0, after V lost 2 bases and J lost 3 bases. Written as DNA, the CDR3 is TGTGCCAGCAGTTTAGGGACTAGCGGGAGGACAGATACGCAGTATTTT. This gives the protein CASSLGTSGRTDTQYF.

CDR3 nucleotides: TGTGCCAGCAGCTTAGTTGGGAGACTAGCGGGAGTATCGACAGATACGCAGTATTTT. Protein: CASSLVGRLAGVSTDTQYF. V usage is TRBV7-9 and J usage is TRBJ2-3; 12 bases line up with TRBD2. Germline CDR1 reads SEHNR; CDR2 reads FQNEAQ (reference sequence). The CDR3 is 19 amino acids. With V trimmed by 1 base and J by 3 bases, 11 bases remained unmatched.

In its sample, this clonotype was seen many times. The genes are TRBV27 and TRBJ2-3, with TRBD1 identical over 7 bases. The CDR3 is 16 amino acids. V dropped 1 base and J dropped 9; count of bases not matched to a gene: 13. The germline V gene has CDR1 MNHEY and CDR2 SMNVEV (reference sequence). The CDR3 loop is CASSLYRGSQLGTQYF. The CDR3 DNA sequence: TGTGCCAGCAGTTTATACAGGGGTTCACAGCTAGGGACGCAGTATTTT.